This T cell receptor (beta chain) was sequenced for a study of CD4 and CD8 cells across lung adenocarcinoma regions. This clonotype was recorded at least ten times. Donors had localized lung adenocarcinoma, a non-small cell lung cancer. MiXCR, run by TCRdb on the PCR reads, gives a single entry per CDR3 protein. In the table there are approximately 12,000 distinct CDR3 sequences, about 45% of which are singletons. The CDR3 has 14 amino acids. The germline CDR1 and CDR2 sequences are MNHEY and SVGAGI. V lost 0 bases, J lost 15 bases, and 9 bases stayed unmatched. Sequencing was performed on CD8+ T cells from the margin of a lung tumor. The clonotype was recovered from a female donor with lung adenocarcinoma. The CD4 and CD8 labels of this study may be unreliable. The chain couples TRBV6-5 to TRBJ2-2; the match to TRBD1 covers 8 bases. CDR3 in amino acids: CASSYSVGTGGMFF. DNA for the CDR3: TGTGCCAGCAGTTACTCGGTTGGCACAGGGGGGATGTTTTTT.